This T cell receptor beta chain was found in a study of shared clonotypes between healthy human individuals. For the study at large: The people who gave samples were a couple of women and three men aged 18 to 49.

Per germline, CDR1 SGDLS and CDR2 YYNGEE. This CDR3 has 14 residues. Trimming removed 3 bases from V and 4 bases from J; junction bases left unmatched: 4. Profiling relied on immunoSEQ multiplex PCR, and the TCRdb table lists in-frame clones only, not all of them. Of fewer than 600,000 clones in the sample, around 79% were seen once. Worth noting for this clone: Its target is not known.

The study, taken as a whole, reports: Represented diversity (both genetic and exposure-history) was limited by the small number of donors. Sampling involved blood alone; tissue repertoires likely differ.

The sequence derives from a woman between 35 and 50 years old in good health. Some clones in this sample may be carry-over from other donors' samples. This sequence joins TRBV9 and TRBJ2-1, with 7 bases aligning to TRBD2. The specimen was PBMCs. The CDR3 nucleotides are TGTGCCAGCAGCGCAGCGGGACTATACAATGAGCAGTTCTTC. Residues: CASSAAGLYNEQFF.